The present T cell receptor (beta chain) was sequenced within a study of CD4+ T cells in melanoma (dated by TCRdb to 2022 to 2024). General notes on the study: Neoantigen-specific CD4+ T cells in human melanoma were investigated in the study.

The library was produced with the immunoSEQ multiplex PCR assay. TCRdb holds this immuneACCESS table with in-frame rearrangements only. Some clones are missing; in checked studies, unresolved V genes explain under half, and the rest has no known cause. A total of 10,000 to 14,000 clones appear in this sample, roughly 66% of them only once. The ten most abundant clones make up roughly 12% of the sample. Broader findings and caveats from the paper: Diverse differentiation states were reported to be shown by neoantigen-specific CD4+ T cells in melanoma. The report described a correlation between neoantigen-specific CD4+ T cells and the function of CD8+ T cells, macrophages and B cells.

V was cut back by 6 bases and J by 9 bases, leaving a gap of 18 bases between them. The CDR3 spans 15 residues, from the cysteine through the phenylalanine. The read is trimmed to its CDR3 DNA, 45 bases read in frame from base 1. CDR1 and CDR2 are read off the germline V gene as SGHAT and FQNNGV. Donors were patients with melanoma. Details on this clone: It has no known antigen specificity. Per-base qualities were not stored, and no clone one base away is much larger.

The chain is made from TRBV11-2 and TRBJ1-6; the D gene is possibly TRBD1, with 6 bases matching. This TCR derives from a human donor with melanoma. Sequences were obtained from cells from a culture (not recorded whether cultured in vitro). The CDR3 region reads CASRLPTGLGSPLHF. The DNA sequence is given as TGTGCCAGCAGATTACCCACAGGGTTGGGTTCACCCCTCCACTTT.